The 12 T cell receptor beta chains presented below share a single source sample, sequenced in a study of blood T cell repertoires in COVID-19. Using immunoSEQ multiplex PCR, the repertoire was profiled, and TCRdb retains in-frame clones only, with some absent. The top ten clones hold less than 11% of a sample with around 200,000 clones, approximately 80% of them seen once. The sample consisted of peripheral blood. The receptors derive from a woman aged 80 or over with acute or convalescent COVID-19.

The V gene is TRBV10-1, the J gene TRBJ2-7, with a possible D match to TRBD2 (5 bases). Trimming removed 2 bases at V and 2 bases at J, with 13 bases between. Germline V CDR1 and CDR2: WNHNN, SYGVQD (reference sequence). The CDR3 totals 15 residues. The CDR3 DNA reads TGCGCCAGCAGTGAGCGGTCGGGATACCCCTACGAGCAGTACTTC. Protein: CASSERSGYPYEQYF.

The chain has TRBV7-2 and TRBJ1-1, with a tentative D call TRBD1 (5 bases). Trimming removed 4 bases from V and 3 bases from J, with 9 bases in between. Germline CDR1 is SGHTA and CDR2 is FQGNSA. The CDR3 totals 13 residues. The CDR3 nucleotides are TGTGCCAGCAGCTCCCGGGGGGACACTGAAGCTTTCTTT. This codes for CASSSRGDTEAFF.

This clone was picked up one time. This sequence joins TRBV28 and TRBJ1-4, with TRBD1 matching 9 bases. Germline CDR1 is MDHEN and CDR2 is SYDVKM. CDR3 size: 15 residues. V lost 3 bases, J lost 5 bases, and 4 bases stayed unmatched. The CDR3 reads CASSLPGTGNEKLFF. The CDR3 bases are TGTGCCAGCAGTTTGCCCGGGACAGGGAATGAAAAACTGTTTTTT.

This chain connects TRBV28 to TRBJ2-5; 9 bases map to TRBD2. The germline V gene encodes CDR1 MDHEN and CDR2 SYDVKM. V lost 2 bases and J lost 1; bases outside the gene matches: 5. CDR3 length: 16 amino acids. In nucleotides, the CDR3 is TGTGCCAGCAGTTTAGTGGCGGGAGGGCCCCAAGAGACCCAGTACTTC. Encoded protein: CASSLVAGGPQETQYF.

The gene calls are TRBV11-3 and TRBJ2-2; a possible D gene is TRBD2 (5 bases). The CDR3 runs to 19 residues. The V end was cut by 2 bases, the J end by 2 bases, with 21 bases between. Germline CDR1 SGHNT, CDR2 YENEEA. The CDR3 protein is CASSLNPGFVGSNTGELFF. As DNA, the CDR3 is TGTGCCAGCAGCTTAAACCCGGGGTTCGTGGGATCAAACACCGGGGAGCTGTTTTTT.

The chain couples TRBV9 to TRBJ2-5; D ambiguous. Looked up from germline, CDR1 is SGDLS and CDR2 is YYNGEE. This CDR3 has 14 residues. Trimming shortened V by 0 bases and J by 5 bases, and 11 bases separated the two germline ends. The CDR3 bases are TGTGCCAGCAGCGTAGTTGGAGTAGGCGAGACCCAGTACTTC. Residues: CASSVVGVGETQYF.

This chain uses TRBV27 with TRBJ2-6, with D hard to call. This CDR3 contains 15 residues. Germline CDR1 is MNHEY and CDR2 is SMNVEV (reference sequence). The V gene lost 4 bases and the J gene lost 0 bases, with 7 bases spanning the gap. CDR3 loop: CASSSLSSGANVLTF. Here the CDR3 DNA reads TGTGCCAGCAGTTCTCTATCCTCTGGGGCCAACGTCCTGACTTTC. The full variable domain, its missing parts supplied by reference TRBV27 and TRBJ2-6, is EAQVTQNPRYLITVTGKKLTVTCSQNMNHEYMSWYRQDPGLGLRQIYYSMNVEVTDKGDVPEGYKVSRKEKRNFPLILESPSPNQTSLYFCASSSLSSGANVLTFGAGSRLTVL.

This clone was recorded a few times. The CDR3 region has the DNA TGTGCCAGCAGGGGGTCCGTAAATGGGGCCTTGGAGACCCAGTACTTC. This translates into CASRGSVNGALETQYF. The rearrangement links TRBV5-4 to TRBJ2-5; D possibly corresponds to TRBD1 (5 bases). Germline V lookup: CDR1 SGHNT, CDR2 YYREEE (reference sequence). CDR3 length: 16 amino acids. Trimming stripped 5 bases from V and 5 bases from J, with 22 bases between.

The chain links TRBV30 to TRBJ2-5; D not certain. This CDR3 is 12 amino acids long. Trimming removed 3 bases at V and 5 bases at J, with 10 bases between. Per the germline V gene, CDR1 is GTSNPN and CDR2 is SVGIG (reference sequence). The DNA for the CDR3 is TGTGCCTGGAGGGGCTACGCGGAGACCCAGTACTTC. It specifies CAWRGYAETQYF.

The chain employs TRBV24-1 and TRBJ1-2; 8 bases agree with TRBD1. J gave up 8 bases and V 4 bases, and 5 bases lay outside the gene matches. Germline V gene sequence: CDR1 KGHDR, CDR2 SFDVKD. This CDR3 contains 13 residues. The CDR3 sequence is CATSDSDRVGYTF. Written as DNA, the CDR3 is TGTGCCACCAGTGACTCGGACAGGGTGGGCTACACCTTC.

The CDR3 protein is CASSPGTGAEAFF. CDR3 coding DNA: TGTGCCAGTAGTCCGGGGACAGGGGCCGAAGCTTTCTTT. The chain carries TRBV19 and TRBJ1-1, with 10 bases lining up with TRBD1. Germline lookup yields CDR1 LNHDA and CDR2 SQIVND (reference sequence). V dropped 5 bases and J dropped 8; count of bases not matched to a gene: 5. The CDR3 is 13 residues long.

The V gene is TRBV19, the J gene TRBJ1-3; D unresolved. Trimming took 7 bases from V and 0 from J, leaving 13 bases between them. The CDR3 totals 15 residues. CDR1 is LNHDA and CDR2 is SQIVND in the germline V gene (reference sequence). The CDR3 sequence: CASKTQTSSGNTIYF. For the CDR3, the DNA is TGTGCCAGTAAAACACAGACGAGCTCTGGAAACACCATATATTTT.